The TCR beta chain described here comes from a study of blood T cell repertoires in COVID-19. V gave up 3 bases and J gave up 4 bases; unmatched junction bases: 5. CDR1 and CDR2 (germline): DFQATT, SNEGSKA (reference sequence). The CDR3 spans 13 residues. Original handling: Amplification of reference gene primers provided the estimated nucleated cell counts. Sequencing was performed with immunoSEQ multiplex PCR; in TCRdb, only in-frame clones are kept and a portion is missing. From that table come the V and J calls and clone size; the DNA was used to work out D and trimming. The sample records over 400,000 clones, around nine tenths being singletons. Participant reports of clinical history set cohort assignment.

This TCR was recovered from an older woman who had recovered from COVID-19. The sample consisted of PBMCs or T cells enriched from blood (not recorded which). The chain uses TRBV20-1 and TRBJ1-2; 7 nucleotides line up with TRBD1. The CDR3 protein is CSASGQVPYGYTF. CDR3 in DNA: TGCAGTGCTAGTGGACAGGTACCCTATGGCTACACCTTC.